This T cell receptor beta chain was recovered during a study of cytomegalovirus exposure and HLA in healthy donors. Across the whole study: Among the roughly 400 genotyped donors, approximately 80% were placed in the Caucasian-associated ancestry cluster.

Those who donated were healthy bone marrow donors. Regarding the study as a whole: In a later analysis, a missense DCLRE1C variant was linked to TCR beta V- and J-gene trimming. In a later analysis, across HLA loci, associated TCR counts were highest for DRB1, lowest for HLA-C.

The CDR3 contains 13 residues. The V end was cut by 3 bases, the J end by 5 bases, with 10 bases between. CDR1 SGHVS and CDR2 FQNEAQ come from the germline V gene. The PCR employed 60 Vbeta primers together with 13 Jbeta primers. Clones were sequenced by immunoSEQ multiplex PCR, and TCRdb holds only the in-frame ones, with some missing. The sample yields just over 150,000 clones, around 80% seen once. Note on this clone: Its antigen is still unknown.

This receptor was taken from a man aged 50 or older in good health and CMV-seropositive. The gene calls are TRBV7-8 and TRBJ1-1; no reliable D call. Sequenced sample: PBMCs. The CDR3 protein is CASSLFEGTEAFF. The DNA of the CDR3 is TGTGCCAGCAGCTTGTTCGAGGGAACTGAAGCTTTCTTT.